This TCR beta chain was sequenced for a study of cytomegalovirus exposure and HLA in healthy donors. In germline, CDR1 is SEHNR, CDR2 FQNEAQ (reference sequence). The length of the CDR3 is 16 residues. Losses at the gene ends were 2 bases for V and 1 base for J; bases not matched to a gene: 4. Clones were read by immunoSEQ multiplex PCR, and TCRdb kept only the in-frame ones, dropping some. The data show some 250,000 clones, 75% to 90% seen once. The origin of this receptor is a woman aged 25 to 39 in good health and CMV-seropositive. The genes are TRBV7-9 and TRBJ2-1; TRBD1 agrees at 8 bases. The source material was PBMCs. CDR3 sequence: CASSLSRTGSYNEQFF. In DNA, the CDR3 is TGTGCCAGCAGCTTATCCCGGACAGGGTCCTACAATGAGCAGTTCTTC.